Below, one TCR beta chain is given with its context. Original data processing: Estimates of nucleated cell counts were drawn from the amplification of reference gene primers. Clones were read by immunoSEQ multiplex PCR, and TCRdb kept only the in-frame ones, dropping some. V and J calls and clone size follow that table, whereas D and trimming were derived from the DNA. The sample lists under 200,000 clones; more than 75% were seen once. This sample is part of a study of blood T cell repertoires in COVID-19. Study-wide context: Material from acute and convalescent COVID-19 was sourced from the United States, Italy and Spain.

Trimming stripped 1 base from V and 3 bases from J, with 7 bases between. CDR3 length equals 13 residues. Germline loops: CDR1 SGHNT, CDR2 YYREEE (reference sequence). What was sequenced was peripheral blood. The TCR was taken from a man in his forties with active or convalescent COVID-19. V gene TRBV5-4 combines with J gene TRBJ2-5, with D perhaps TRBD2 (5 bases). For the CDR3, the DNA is TGTGCCAGCAGCTTGCGGGGTGAAGAGACCCAGTACTTC. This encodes CASSLRGEETQYF.